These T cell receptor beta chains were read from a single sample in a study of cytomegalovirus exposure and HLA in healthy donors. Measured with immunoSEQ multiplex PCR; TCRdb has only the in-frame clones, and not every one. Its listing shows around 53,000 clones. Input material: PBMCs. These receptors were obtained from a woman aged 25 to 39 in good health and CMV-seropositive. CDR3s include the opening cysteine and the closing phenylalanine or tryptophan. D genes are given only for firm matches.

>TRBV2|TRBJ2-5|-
CASSGGGGETQYF
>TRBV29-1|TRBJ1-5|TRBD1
CSVGGGGGNQPQHF
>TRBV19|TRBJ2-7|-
CASSIGGPEQYF
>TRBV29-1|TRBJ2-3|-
CSVQNVATSDTQYF
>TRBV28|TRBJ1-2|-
CASTLGGAHYGYTF
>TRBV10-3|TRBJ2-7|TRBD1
CAISLYGTGVEQYF
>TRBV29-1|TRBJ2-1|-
CSGTGFSYNEQFF
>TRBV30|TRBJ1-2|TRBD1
CAWSGDSERGYTF
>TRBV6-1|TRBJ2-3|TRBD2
CASSEGGRSTDTQYF
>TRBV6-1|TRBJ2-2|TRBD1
CASSTGQGAGELFF
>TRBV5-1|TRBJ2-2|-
CASSYSDTGELFF
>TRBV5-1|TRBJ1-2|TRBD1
CASSFTGTGRYGYTF
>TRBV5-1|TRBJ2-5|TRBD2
CASSVKRGALQETQYF
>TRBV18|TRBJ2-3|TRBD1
CASSPWDSSTDTQYF
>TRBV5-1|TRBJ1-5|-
CASSLGQANQPQHF
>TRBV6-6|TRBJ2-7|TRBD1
CASSYSRDRGDEQYF
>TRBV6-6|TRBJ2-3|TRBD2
CASGRGSGSDTQYF
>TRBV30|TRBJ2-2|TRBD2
CAWSVLGGGTGELFF
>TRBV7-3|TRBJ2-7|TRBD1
CASSFRQGDLYEQYF
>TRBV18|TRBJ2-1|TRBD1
CASSPRTGDEQFF
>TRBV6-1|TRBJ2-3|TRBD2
CASSEASGTKDTQYF
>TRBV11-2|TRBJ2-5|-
CASSLIRWETQYF
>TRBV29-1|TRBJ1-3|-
CSVAVSGNTIYF
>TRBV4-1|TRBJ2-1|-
CASSLLGSSYNEQFF
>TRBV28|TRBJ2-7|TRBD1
CASSRGQGAPYEQYF
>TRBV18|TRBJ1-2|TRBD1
CASSQDRGLYGYTF
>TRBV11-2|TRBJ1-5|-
CASRSGSGGPQHF
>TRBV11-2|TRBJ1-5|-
CASSLGTVSNQPQHF
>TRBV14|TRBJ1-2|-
CASSQVTGGGYTF
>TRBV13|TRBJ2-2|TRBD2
CASSLGWGLAGGPSGELFF
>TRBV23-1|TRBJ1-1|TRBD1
CASSQSGTGGALTEAFF
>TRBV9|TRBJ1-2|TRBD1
CASSTPGQNYGYTF
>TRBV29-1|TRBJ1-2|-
CSVARGDRGYTF
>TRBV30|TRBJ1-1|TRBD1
CAWNRGSTEAFF
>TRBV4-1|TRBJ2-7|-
CASSQVFSGARGLSYEQYF
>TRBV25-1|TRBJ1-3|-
CASSRAADPTTGNTIYF
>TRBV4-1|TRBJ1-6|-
CASSQGQDNSPLHF
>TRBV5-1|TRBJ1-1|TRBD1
CASSPGTGGKAFF
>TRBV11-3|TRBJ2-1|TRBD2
CASSPRGGTSGRDEQFF
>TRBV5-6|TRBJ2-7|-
CASSWTSRGQYF
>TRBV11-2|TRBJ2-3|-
CASSLGQTTDTQYF
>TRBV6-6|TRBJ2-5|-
CASSYSSATQYF
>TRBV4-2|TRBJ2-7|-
CASSQETDSAYEQYF
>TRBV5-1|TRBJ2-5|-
CASSLARLAETQYF
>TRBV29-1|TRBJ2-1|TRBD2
CSAKTSGLYNEQFF
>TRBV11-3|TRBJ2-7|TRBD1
CASSIGQGPSEQYF
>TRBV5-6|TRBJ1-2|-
CASSLEGYYGYTF
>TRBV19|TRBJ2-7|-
CASSVTTAASYEQYF
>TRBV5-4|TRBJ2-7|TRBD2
CASSRRLAGSYEQYF
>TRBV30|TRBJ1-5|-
CAWSVKRGYQPQHF
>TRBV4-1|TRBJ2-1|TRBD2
CASSQGLSGRAYNEQFF
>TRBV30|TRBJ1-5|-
CAYRRLGDQPQHF
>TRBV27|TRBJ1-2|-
CASTSLGQAPHGYTF
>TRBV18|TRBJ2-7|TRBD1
CASSPQGARAYEQYF
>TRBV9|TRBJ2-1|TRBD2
CASTASGRGEQFF
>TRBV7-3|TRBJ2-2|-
CASSPGNTGELFF
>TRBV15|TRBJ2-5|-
CATSPRRVETQYF
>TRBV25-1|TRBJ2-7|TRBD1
CASSSDRSEQYF